The clone carrying this T cell receptor (beta chain) was seen repeatedly, ten times or more. What it binds is not known. The data are from a study of CD8 T cells in ankylosing spondylitis. Study-wide points: Earlier studies detected some motif variants in reactive arthritis synovial fluid and blood. Disease-associated clones were reportedly significantly overrepresented in matched ankylosing spondylitis synovial fluid. What appeared characteristic of ankylosing spondylitis blood was a TCR beta motif of under 10 highly homologous variants.

In germline, CDR1 is SGDLS, CDR2 YYNGEE. The CDR3 sequence is 14 residues long. Trimming removed 0 bases from V and 6 bases from J, with 11 bases in between. TCR beta libraries were made by quantitative 5'-RACE with molecular barcodes. MiXCR, run by TCRdb on the 5' RACE reads, gives a single entry per CDR3 protein. The repertoire holds roughly 42,000 distinct CDR3 sequences, with around 2.8% as singletons. This chain joins TRBV9 and TRBJ2-3; D unresolved. Sequencing input: blood, either unsorted or a sorted T cell fraction (not recorded which). This clonotype was obtained from a male donor with ankylosing spondylitis or in good health (not recorded which). In DNA, the CDR3 is TGTGCCAGCAGCGTAGGTCCCGTCGTGGATACGCAGTATTTT. This gives the protein CASSVGPVVDTQYF.